This T cell receptor beta chain comes out of a study of OX40 agonist ivuxolimab in advanced cancers. Clones were sequenced by immunoSEQ multiplex PCR, and TCRdb holds only the in-frame ones, with some missing. The profile shows about 54,000 clones, about 89% of them singletons. Concerning this clone: The antigen remains unidentified.

The CDR3 sequence is 15 residues long. From germline, CDR1 is MNHNY and CDR2 SVGAGI (reference sequence). Unmatched junction bases numbered 4, after V lost 5 bases and J lost 4 bases. Regarding the study as a whole: Some nonresponders additionally presented with little normalized T-cell clonal expansion.

The sample here was CD4+ or CD8+ T cells sorted from blood, taken in a trial of the OX40 agonist ivuxolimab. The V and J genes are TRBV6-6 and TRBJ2-2, with 10 positions matching TRBD1. The source is an adult with an advanced solid tumor such as melanoma, head and neck, liver or kidney cancer. DNA for the CDR3: TGTGCCAGCAGTCCCCGGGACAGGGGCACCGGGGAGCTGTTTTTT. Translating it yields CASSPRDRGTGELFF.